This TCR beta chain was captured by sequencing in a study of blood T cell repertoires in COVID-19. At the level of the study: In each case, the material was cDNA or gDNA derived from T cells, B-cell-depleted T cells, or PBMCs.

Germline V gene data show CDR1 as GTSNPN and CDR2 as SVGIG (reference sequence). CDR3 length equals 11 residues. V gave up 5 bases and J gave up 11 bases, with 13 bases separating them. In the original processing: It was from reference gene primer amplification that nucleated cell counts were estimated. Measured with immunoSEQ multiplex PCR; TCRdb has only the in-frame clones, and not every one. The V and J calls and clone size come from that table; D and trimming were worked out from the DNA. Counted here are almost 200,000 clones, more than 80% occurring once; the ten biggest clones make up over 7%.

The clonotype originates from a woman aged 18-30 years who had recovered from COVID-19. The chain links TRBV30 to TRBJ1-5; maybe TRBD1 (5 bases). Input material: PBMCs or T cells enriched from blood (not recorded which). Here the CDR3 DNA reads TGTGCCTGGGGGGGGAAGGGGTCCCAGCATTTT. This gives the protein CAWGGKGSQHF.